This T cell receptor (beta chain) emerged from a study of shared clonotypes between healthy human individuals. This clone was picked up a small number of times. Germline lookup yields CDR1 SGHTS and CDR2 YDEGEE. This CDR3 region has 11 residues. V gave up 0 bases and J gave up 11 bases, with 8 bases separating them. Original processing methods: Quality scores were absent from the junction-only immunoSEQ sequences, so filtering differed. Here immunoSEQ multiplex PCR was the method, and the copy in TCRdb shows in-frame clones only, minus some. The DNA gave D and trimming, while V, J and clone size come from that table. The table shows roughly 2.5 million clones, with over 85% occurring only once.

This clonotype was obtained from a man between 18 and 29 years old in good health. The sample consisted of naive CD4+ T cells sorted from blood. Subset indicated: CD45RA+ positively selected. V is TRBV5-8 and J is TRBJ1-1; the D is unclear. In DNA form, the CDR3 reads TGTGCCAGCAGCTTGGTCCTTGAGGCTTTCTTT. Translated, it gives CASSLVLEAFF.